Listed below are T cell receptor beta chains from one sample, sequenced in a study of immune evolution from preneoplasia to lung adenocarcinoma. Some clones are missing from TCRdb's copy, which holds only in-frame ones; the method was immunoSEQ multiplex PCR. This table holds thousands of clones, around four fifths found once. Sequencing used FFPE adjacent normal lung tissue. The receptors stem from a donor aged 70 or over with lung adenocarcinoma. CDR3s include the opening cysteine and the closing phenylalanine or tryptophan. The D gene is left open where the match is weak. Clone size is given for some rows only: seen once, a few or many times, or a class if the clone is expanded.

v_call: TRBV2
j_call: TRBJ1-2
clone_size: -
d_call: -
cdr3_nt: TGTGCCAGCAGTCCGTTTGGGGGCGCTCCGGGCTACACCTTC
cdr3_aa: CASSPFGGAPGYTF

v_call: TRBV7-8
j_call: TRBJ2-2
clone_size: -
d_call: -
cdr3_nt: TGTGCCAGCAGGTCGAACACCGGGGAGCTGTTTTTT
cdr3_aa: CASRSNTGELFF

v_call: TRBV6-5
j_call: TRBJ1-3
clone_size: -
d_call: TRBD1
cdr3_nt: TGTGCCAGCAGGAAGACAGGGGCTGGAAACACCATATATTTT
cdr3_aa: CASRKTGAGNTIYF

v_call: TRBV5-1
j_call: TRBJ2-1
clone_size: once
d_call: -
cdr3_nt: TGCGCCAGCGCGACTGGGAATGAGCAGTTCTTC
cdr3_aa: CASATGNEQFF

v_call: TRBV4-1
j_call: TRBJ2-7
clone_size: once
d_call: -
cdr3_nt: TGCGCCAGCAGCCAAGGGGGGTCTCCGTCCTACGAGCAGTACTTC
cdr3_aa: CASSQGGSPSYEQYF

v_call: TRBV28
j_call: TRBJ1-5
clone_size: -
d_call: -
cdr3_nt: TGTGCCAGCAGTTTGGGCTCGCGGCGGGATCAGCCCCAGCATTTT
cdr3_aa: CASSLGSRRDQPQHF

v_call: TRBV25-1
j_call: TRBJ2-5
clone_size: -
d_call: TRBD2
cdr3_nt: TGTGCCAGTTCTAAAACTAGCGGAGGGGGGGTGTCTGAGACCCAGTACTTC
cdr3_aa: CASSKTSGGGVSETQYF

v_call: TRBV30
j_call: TRBJ1-1
clone_size: -
d_call: TRBD1
cdr3_nt: TGTGCCTGGAGTGTCACAGGGGATACTGAAGCTTTCTTT
cdr3_aa: CAWSVTGDTEAFF

v_call: TRBV29-1
j_call: TRBJ2-1
clone_size: -
d_call: TRBD2
cdr3_nt: TGCAGCGTTGCAGCTAGCGGGACTTACAATGAGCAGTTCTTC
cdr3_aa: CSVAASGTYNEQFF

v_call: TRBV18
j_call: TRBJ2-7
clone_size: few
d_call: TRBD1
cdr3_nt: TGTGCCAGCTCACTTACCCGGGACAGCTACGAGCAGTACTTC
cdr3_aa: CASSLTRDSYEQYF

v_call: TRBV2
j_call: TRBJ2-5
clone_size: -
d_call: TRBD2
cdr3_nt: TGTGCCAGCAGTGACCGGAAGACCCGCGGGAGAGAGACCCAGTACTTC
cdr3_aa: CASSDRKTRGRETQYF

v_call: TRBV4-1
j_call: TRBJ2-5
clone_size: -
d_call: TRBD2
cdr3_nt: TGCGCCAGCAGCCTCCGACTAGCGGGAGAACGAGAGACCCAGTACTTC
cdr3_aa: CASSLRLAGERETQYF

v_call: TRBV7-2
j_call: TRBJ2-5
clone_size: few
d_call: -
cdr3_nt: TGTGCCAGCAGCTTGACCCAGGAGACCCAGTACTTC
cdr3_aa: CASSLTQETQYF

v_call: TRBV4-1
j_call: TRBJ1-5
clone_size: -
d_call: -
cdr3_nt: TGCGCCAGCAGCCAAGATCGGGGTCAGCCCCAGCATTTT
cdr3_aa: CASSQDRGQPQHF

v_call: TRBV9
j_call: TRBJ2-7
clone_size: few
d_call: TRBD1
cdr3_nt: TGTGCCAGCAGTGACGGACAGGGTCTTAACGAGCAGTACTTC
cdr3_aa: CASSDGQGLNEQYF

v_call: TRBV18
j_call: TRBJ1-2
clone_size: few
d_call: -
cdr3_nt: TGTGCCAGCTCATCAATGGGGGACTATGGCTACACCTTC
cdr3_aa: CASSSMGDYGYTF

v_call: TRBV19
j_call: TRBJ2-3
clone_size: few
d_call: -
cdr3_nt: TGTGCCAGTAGTGCCCTGTCGGATACGCAGTATTTT
cdr3_aa: CASSALSDTQYF

v_call: TRBV6-1
j_call: TRBJ1-3
clone_size: -
d_call: -
cdr3_nt: TGTGCCAGCAGTGAAGCTTGGGCAGGTCGAGTAACTGGAAACACCATATATTTT
cdr3_aa: CASSEAWAGRVTGNTIYF

v_call: TRBV9
j_call: TRBJ1-1
clone_size: -
d_call: TRBD1
cdr3_nt: TGTGCCAGCAGCCCCGCCTACAGGGGGCCTGAAGCTTTCTTT
cdr3_aa: CASSPAYRGPEAFF

v_call: TRBV20-1
j_call: TRBJ2-1
clone_size: -
d_call: -
cdr3_nt: TGCAGTGCTCTGGGGAATGAGCAGTTCTTC
cdr3_aa: CSALGNEQFF

v_call: TRBV25-1
j_call: TRBJ1-4
clone_size: once
d_call: -
cdr3_nt: TGTGCCAGCAAGAGACCGTCCCCGGACGAAAAACTGTTTTTT
cdr3_aa: CASKRPSPDEKLFF

v_call: TRBV5-6
j_call: TRBJ2-7
clone_size: -
d_call: -
cdr3_nt: TGTGCCAGCAGCTTGAACCTCCTCTACGAGCAGTACTTC
cdr3_aa: CASSLNLLYEQYF

v_call: TRBV11-2
j_call: TRBJ2-7
clone_size: -
d_call: -
cdr3_nt: TGTGCCAGCAGCTTAGGGGTCACTAAATACGAGCAGTACTTC
cdr3_aa: CASSLGVTKYEQYF

v_call: TRBV5-5
j_call: TRBJ1-1
clone_size: -
d_call: -
cdr3_nt: TGTGCCAGCAGCTTGCGGGCAGTAGGATTGAACACTGAAGCTTTCTTT
cdr3_aa: CASSLRAVGLNTEAFF

v_call: TRBV28
j_call: TRBJ2-2
clone_size: -
d_call: TRBD2
cdr3_nt: TGTGCCAGCAGACTCTCTAGCGGGACGAACACCGGGGAGCTGTTTTTT
cdr3_aa: CASRLSSGTNTGELFF

v_call: TRBV5-1
j_call: TRBJ2-2
clone_size: -
d_call: TRBD1
cdr3_nt: TGCGCCAGCAGCCCGTGGGGACAGGGTTACACCGGGGAGCTGTTTTTT
cdr3_aa: CASSPWGQGYTGELFF

v_call: TRBV28
j_call: TRBJ2-7
clone_size: -
d_call: -
cdr3_nt: TGTGCCAGCAGTTTATCGCAGGGTCGGGGAGACGAGCAGTACTTC
cdr3_aa: CASSLSQGRGDEQYF

v_call: TRBV28
j_call: TRBJ1-1
clone_size: -
d_call: -
cdr3_nt: TGTGCCAGCAGTTCCCAGGCTGCGAGGGGCCTAAAAAACACTGAAGCTTTCTTT
cdr3_aa: CASSSQAARGLKNTEAFF

v_call: TRBV15
j_call: TRBJ2-3
clone_size: -
d_call: TRBD1
cdr3_nt: TGTGCCACCAGCAGGGACAGGTACGGCACAGATACGCAGTATTTT
cdr3_aa: CATSRDRYGTDTQYF

v_call: TRBV25-1
j_call: TRBJ1-1
clone_size: -
d_call: -
cdr3_nt: TGTGCCAGCAGTGACCCTACCCGGACGCACACTGAAGCTTTCTTT
cdr3_aa: CASSDPTRTHTEAFF

v_call: TRBV29-1
j_call: TRBJ2-7
clone_size: -
d_call: TRBD2
cdr3_nt: TGCAGCGTCGTAGCGGGAAGCTCCTACGAGCAGTACTTC
cdr3_aa: CSVVAGSSYEQYF

v_call: TRBV6-5
j_call: TRBJ1-2
clone_size: once
d_call: -
cdr3_nt: TGTGCCAGCAGTTACTCATTGGACAGAACCTATGGCTACACCTTC
cdr3_aa: CASSYSLDRTYGYTF

v_call: TRBV29-1
j_call: TRBJ1-2
clone_size: few
d_call: TRBD1
cdr3_nt: TGCAGCGCCCAGCGGGGACAGGCCTATGGCTACACCTTC
cdr3_aa: CSAQRGQAYGYTF

v_call: TRBV6-7
j_call: TRBJ2-5
clone_size: -
d_call: TRBD1
cdr3_nt: TGTGCCAGCAGTGCGGACAGGGTGGGGACCCAGTACTTC
cdr3_aa: CASSADRVGTQYF

v_call: TRBV18
j_call: TRBJ2-7
clone_size: -
d_call: TRBD1
cdr3_nt: TGTGCCAGCTCACGTACAGGGGATTCCTACGAGCAGTACTTC
cdr3_aa: CASSRTGDSYEQYF

v_call: TRBV27
j_call: TRBJ2-3
clone_size: -
d_call: -
cdr3_nt: TGTGCCAGCAGTTTATCGAGGAGCACAGATACGCAGTATTTT
cdr3_aa: CASSLSRSTDTQYF

v_call: TRBV7-9
j_call: TRBJ1-1
clone_size: -
d_call: -
cdr3_nt: TGTGCCAGCAGCCCCGGTGCTACCATGAACACTGAAGCTTTCTTT
cdr3_aa: CASSPGATMNTEAFF

v_call: TRBV6-6
j_call: TRBJ2-7
clone_size: -
d_call: -
cdr3_nt: TGTGCCAGCAGTGTATCGTACGAGCAGTACTTC
cdr3_aa: CASSVSYEQYF

v_call: TRBV9
j_call: TRBJ1-3
clone_size: -
d_call: -
cdr3_nt: TGTGCCAGCAGCGTAGAAACCTCTGGAAACACCATATATTTT
cdr3_aa: CASSVETSGNTIYF

v_call: TRBV10-3
j_call: TRBJ2-2
clone_size: -
d_call: -
cdr3_nt: TGTGCCATCAGTGACAGGGTTGGAGTCACCGGGGAGCTGTTTTTT
cdr3_aa: CAISDRVGVTGELFF

v_call: TRBV27
j_call: TRBJ1-1
clone_size: -
d_call: TRBD1
cdr3_nt: TGTGCCAGCAGTTTGTACAGGGGCACTGAAGCTTTCTTT
cdr3_aa: CASSLYRGTEAFF

v_call: TRBV15
j_call: TRBJ1-2
clone_size: -
d_call: TRBD1
cdr3_nt: TGTGCCACCAGCAGAGGGGGACAGGGGGGGTCTGACTATGGCTACACCTTC
cdr3_aa: CATSRGGQGGSDYGYTF

v_call: TRBV7-3
j_call: TRBJ1-1
clone_size: -
d_call: -
cdr3_nt: TGTGCCAGCAGCTTCAGGGGGAACACTGAAGCTTTCTTT
cdr3_aa: CASSFRGNTEAFF

v_call: TRBV4-1
j_call: TRBJ1-5
clone_size: -
d_call: -
cdr3_nt: TGCGCCAGCGGCCCATCTGACACCCTACTTAGCAATCAGCCCCAGCATTTT
cdr3_aa: CASGPSDTLLSNQPQHF

v_call: TRBV9
j_call: TRBJ2-1
clone_size: large
d_call: TRBD1
cdr3_nt: TGTGCCAGCAGCGTAGGCTCCGGGGACAGTGAGCAGTTCTTC
cdr3_aa: CASSVGSGDSEQFF